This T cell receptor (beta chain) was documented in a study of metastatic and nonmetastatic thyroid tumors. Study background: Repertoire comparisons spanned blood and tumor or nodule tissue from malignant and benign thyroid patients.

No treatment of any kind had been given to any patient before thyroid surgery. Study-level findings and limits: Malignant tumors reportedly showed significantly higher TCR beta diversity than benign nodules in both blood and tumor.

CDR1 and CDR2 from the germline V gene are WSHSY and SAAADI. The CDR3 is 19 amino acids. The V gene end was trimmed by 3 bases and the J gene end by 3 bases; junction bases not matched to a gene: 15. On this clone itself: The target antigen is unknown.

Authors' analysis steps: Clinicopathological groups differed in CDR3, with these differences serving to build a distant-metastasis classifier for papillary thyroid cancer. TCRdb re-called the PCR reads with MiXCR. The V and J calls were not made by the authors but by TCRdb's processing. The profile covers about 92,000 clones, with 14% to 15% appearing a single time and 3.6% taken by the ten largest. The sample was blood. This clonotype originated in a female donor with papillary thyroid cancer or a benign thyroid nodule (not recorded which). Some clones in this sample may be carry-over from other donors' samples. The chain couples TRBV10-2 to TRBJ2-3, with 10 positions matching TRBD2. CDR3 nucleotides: TGCGCCAGCAGTGATCCCCTCCTCCAGCGGGGGGGCGGTACAGATACGCAGTATTTT. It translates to CASSDPLLQRGGGTDTQYF.